Below are 17 T cell receptor beta chains sequenced from a single sample in a study of blood T cell repertoires in COVID-19. This table comes from immunoSEQ multiplex PCR, and its TCRdb copy is limited to in-frame clones, with some not included. The data hold 200,000 to 250,000 clones, with approximately 89% observed a single time. Input material: PBMCs or T cells enriched from blood (not recorded which). Receptor source: a woman under 40 who had been exposed to COVID-19.

DNA of the CDR3: TGTGCCAGCAGCTTAAGACAGGGCTCTGGAAACACCATATATTTT. Its protein is CASSLRQGSGNTIYF. The chain combines TRBV11-2 with TRBJ1-3, with 7 bases fitting TRBD1. V lost 2 bases to trimming and J lost 0 bases; unmatched junction nucleotides: 1. CDR3 size: 15 residues. Germline CDR1 and CDR2: SGHAT and FQNNGV.

The chain couples TRBV5-1 to TRBJ1-4; TRBD1 matches 9 bases. Germline CDR1 reads SGHRS; CDR2 reads YFSETQ. V shed 2 bases, J shed 6 bases, and the junction held 5 bases outside the gene matches. The CDR3 has 15 residues. DNA for the CDR3: TGCGCCAGCAGCTTCGGGACAGGGCCGGATGAAAAACTGTTTTTT. Amino acid sequence: CASSFGTGPDEKLFF.

This chain uses TRBV6-5 with TRBJ2-7; possible D gene TRBD2, 5 bases. CDR1 is MNHEY and CDR2 is SVGAGI in the germline V gene. The V end lost 5 bases, the J end lost 6 bases, and 11 bases lay between the germline ends. The CDR3 covers 12 residues. The CDR3 loop reads CASSHTRSEQYF. CDR3 nucleotides: TGTGCCAGCAGTCACACTAGGTCCGAGCAGTACTTC.

CDR3 amino acids: CGSGRAPSNTGELFF. CDR3 nucleotide sequence: TGCGGGAGCGGGAGGGCCCCCTCGAACACCGGGGAGCTGTTTTTT. This chain connects TRBV4-1 to TRBJ2-2; 10 positions match TRBD2. Germline CDR1 reads MGHRA; CDR2 reads YSYEKL. The CDR3 is made up of 15 amino acids.

This chain uses TRBV6-4 with TRBJ1-4, with 7 bases fitting TRBD1. This CDR3 is built from 16 residues. Germline V gene lookup returns CDR1 MRHNA and CDR2 SNTAGT. The trim removed 0 bases at V and 3 bases at J, leaving 4 bases unmatched. CDR3: CASSDSTGQANEKLFF. The CDR3 nucleotides are TGTGCCAGCAGTGACTCGACAGGACAGGCTAATGAAAAACTGTTTTTT.

This chain uses TRBV9 with TRBJ1-4; TRBD1 might be the D (6 bases). The CDR3 totals 15 residues. Between the trimmed V and J ends, which lost 3 bases and 4 bases, there was a span of 13 bases. Per the germline V gene, CDR1 is SGDLS and CDR2 is YYNGEE. The CDR3 sequence is CASSAGQQINEKLFF. Here the CDR3 DNA reads TGTGCCAGCAGCGCCGGACAGCAGATTAATGAAAAACTGTTTTTT.

This clone was found many times. The chain is built from TRBV6-4 and TRBJ2-2; a possible D gene is TRBD1 (6 bases). CDR1 and CDR2 from the germline V gene are MRHNA and SNTAGT. The V and J ends lost 4 bases and 2 bases respectively, with 8 bases between them. CDR3 size: 14 residues. CDR3 sequence (DNA): TGTGCCAGCAGTGCCGGGACAAACACCGGGGAGCTGTTTTTT. Translating it yields CASSAGTNTGELFF.

The chain has TRBV24-1 and TRBJ1-1, with a tentative D call TRBD1 (5 bases). This CDR3 is built from 13 residues. CDR1 and CDR2 from the germline V gene are KGHDR and SFDVKD. Deletions cut 3 bases from V and 6 bases from J, with 10 bases between. The CDR3 DNA is TGTGCCACCAGTGATGCAGGGTGGGCTGAAGCTTTCTTT. Its protein product is CATSDAGWAEAFF.

The genes are TRBV29-1 and TRBJ2-1, with 10 bases matching TRBD1. Per germline, CDR1 SQVTM and CDR2 ANQGSEA. The CDR3 spans 13 residues. V shed 6 bases, J shed 9 bases, and the junction held 8 bases outside the gene matches. The CDR3 DNA reads TGCAGCGTCGGGACAGGGGTTCTTGGTGAGCAGTTCTTC. As protein: CSVGTGVLGEQFF.

This clone has just one count. The rearrangement joins TRBV6-5 to TRBJ2-3, with 9 nucleotides matching TRBD2. Per germline, CDR1 MNHEY and CDR2 SVGAGI. V lost 5 bases and J lost 5; bases outside the gene matches: 8. This CDR3 has 15 residues. CDR3 protein: CASSTFSGRVDTQYF. The DNA for the CDR3 is TGTGCCAGCAGTACCTTTAGCGGGAGAGTAGATACGCAGTATTTT.

The chain is built from TRBV5-1 and TRBJ1-1; D is possibly TRBD1 (5 bases). V was shortened by 4 bases and J by 5 bases, with 15 bases between the two germline ends. Germline loops: CDR1 SGHRS, CDR2 YFSETQ. The CDR3 has 14 amino acids. The CDR3 DNA is TGCGCCAGCAGCGCCGCAGGGCGGGGGACTGAAGCTTTCTTT. Translated: CASSAAGRGTEAFF.

The chain uses TRBV4-1 and TRBJ2-1, with 11 bases fitting TRBD2. The CDR3 runs 16 residues. Looked up from germline, CDR1 is MGHRA and CDR2 is YSYEKL. After removal of 0 bases from V and 7 bases from J, the junction contained 5 bases not matched to a gene. CDR3 DNA: TGCGCCAGCAGCCAAGATAGGACTAGCGGGTTAAATGAGCAGTTCTTC. Residues: CASSQDRTSGLNEQFF.

The chain carries TRBV19 and TRBJ1-1; D remains unclear. The CDR3 covers 13 residues. V lost 6 bases to trimming and J lost 1 base, with 9 bases between them. Germline CDR1 reads LNHDA; CDR2 reads SQIVND (reference sequence). The CDR3 DNA is TGTGCCAGTAGCAACGACAAGAACACTGAAGCTTTCTTT. Its translation is CASSNDKNTEAFF.

The gene calls are TRBV6-5 and TRBJ1-1; the D gene is possibly TRBD1 (5 bases). Germline V gene lookup returns CDR1 MNHEY and CDR2 SVGAGI. Trimming shortened V by 0 bases and J by 3 bases, and 14 bases separated the two germline ends. There are 16 residues in the CDR3. The CDR3 DNA reads TGTGCCAGCAGTTACTCGGTAGGGACTCTTGACACTGAAGCTTTCTTT. Its translation: CASSYSVGTLDTEAFF.

The V and J genes are TRBV28 and TRBJ2-7; 7 positions agree with TRBD2. Germline V gives CDR1 MDHEN, CDR2 SYDVKM. CDR3 size: 16 residues. V shed 6 bases, J shed 3 bases, and the junction held 14 bases outside the gene matches. The CDR3 bases are TGTGCCAGCAGCCCGGGGGGAGCTAGCGGCCTCTACGAGCAGTACTTC. Its protein product is CASSPGGASGLYEQYF.

The chain links TRBV7-9 to TRBJ1-1; 9 bases agree with TRBD1. V shed 3 bases and J 3 bases; nucleotides not matched to a gene: 5. CDR1 and CDR2 from the germline V gene are SEHNR and FQNEAQ (reference sequence). The CDR3 has 15 residues. The CDR3 here is CASSFGQGIDTEAFF. CDR3 nucleotide sequence: TGTGCCAGCAGCTTTGGACAGGGGATCGACACTGAAGCTTTCTTT.

The genes are TRBV2 and TRBJ1-2; D perhaps matches TRBD1 (6 bases). Germline V gene data show CDR1 as SNHLY and CDR2 as FYNNEI. The CDR3 consists of 11 residues. Trimming cost V 4 bases and J 12 bases, with 12 bases left between them. As DNA, the CDR3 is TGTGCCAGCAGTGGAGGGGGGGAGAACACCTTC. It translates to CASSGGGENTF.